This T cell receptor (beta chain) was documented in a study of cytomegalovirus exposure and HLA in healthy donors. V lost 4 bases and J 4 bases, leaving 16 bases between the germline ends. The CDR3 length is 15 residues. Germline CDR1 and CDR2: SNHLY and FYNNEI. PCR used 60 Vbeta primers and 13 Jbeta primers. Only in-frame clones appear in the TCRdb table, and some are missing; sequencing was by immunoSEQ multiplex PCR. The sample contains almost 200,000 clones, approximately 85% of which appear only once. Whole-study results and caveats: In a later analysis, 17,000 or so TCR beta sequences were associated with HLA alleles at 0.05 false discovery rate. A later analysis linked a missense DCLRE1C variant to TCR beta V- and J-gene trimming. HLA restriction was apparent for most CMV-associated TCR beta chains in a later analysis.

This clone was counted a single time. Its antigen is not known. The sample taken for sequencing was PBMCs. This sequence joins TRBV2 and TRBJ1-2, with D tentatively TRBD1 (6 bases). The receptor was isolated from a woman aged 45-65 years in good health and CMV-seronegative. In DNA, the CDR3 is TGTGCCAGCAGTGCTCAGGGGCCCTCCTCCTATGGCTACACCTTC. Protein product: CASSAQGPSSYGYTF.